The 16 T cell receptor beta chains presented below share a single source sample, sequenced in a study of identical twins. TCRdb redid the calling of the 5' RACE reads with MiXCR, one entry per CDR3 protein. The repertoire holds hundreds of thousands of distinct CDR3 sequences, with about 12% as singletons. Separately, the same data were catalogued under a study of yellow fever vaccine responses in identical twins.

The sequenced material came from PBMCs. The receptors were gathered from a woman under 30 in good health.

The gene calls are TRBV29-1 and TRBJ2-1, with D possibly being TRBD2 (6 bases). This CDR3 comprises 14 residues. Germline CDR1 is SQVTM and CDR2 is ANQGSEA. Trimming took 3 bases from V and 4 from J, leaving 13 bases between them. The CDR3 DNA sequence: TGCAGCGTTGAGGGGCGGGGAGAATACAATGAGCAGTTCTTC. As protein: CSVEGRGEYNEQFF.

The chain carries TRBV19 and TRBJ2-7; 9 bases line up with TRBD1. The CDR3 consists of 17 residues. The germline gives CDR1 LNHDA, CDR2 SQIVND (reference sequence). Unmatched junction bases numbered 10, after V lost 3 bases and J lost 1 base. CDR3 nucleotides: TGTGCCAGTAGTATCATCCCCGGACAGGGGATTTCCTACGAGCAGTACTTC. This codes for CASSIIPGQGISYEQYF.

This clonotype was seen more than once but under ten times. The CDR3 DNA follows: TGCAGTGTTTGGGGGACTAGCTCCTACGAGCAGTACGTC. It specifies CSVWGTSSYEQYV. This chain links TRBV20-1 with TRBJ2-7; TRBD2 matches 8 bases. Germline-derived CDR1 and CDR2 are DFQATT and SNEGSKA (reference sequence). J was trimmed by 0 bases and V by 7 bases; bases with no gene match: 5. CDR3 length: 13 amino acids.

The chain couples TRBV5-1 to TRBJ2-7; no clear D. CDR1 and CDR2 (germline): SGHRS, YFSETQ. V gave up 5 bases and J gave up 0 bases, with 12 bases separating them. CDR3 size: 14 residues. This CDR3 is CASRAQEYSYEQYF. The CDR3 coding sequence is TGCGCCAGCAGGGCGCAGGAATACTCCTACGAGCAGTACTTC.

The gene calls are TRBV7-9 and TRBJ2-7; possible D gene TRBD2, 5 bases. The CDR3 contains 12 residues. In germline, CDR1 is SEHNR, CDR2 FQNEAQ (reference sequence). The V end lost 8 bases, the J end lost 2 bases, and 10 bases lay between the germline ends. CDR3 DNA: TGTGCCAGCGAGGGAAATACCTACGAGCAGTACTTC. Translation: CASEGNTYEQYF.

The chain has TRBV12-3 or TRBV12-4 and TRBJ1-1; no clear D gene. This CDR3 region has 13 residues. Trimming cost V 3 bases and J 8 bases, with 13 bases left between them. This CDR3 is CASSFHPGTEAFF. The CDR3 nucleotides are TGTGCCAGCAGTTTTCATCCGGGAACAGAAGCTTTCTTT.

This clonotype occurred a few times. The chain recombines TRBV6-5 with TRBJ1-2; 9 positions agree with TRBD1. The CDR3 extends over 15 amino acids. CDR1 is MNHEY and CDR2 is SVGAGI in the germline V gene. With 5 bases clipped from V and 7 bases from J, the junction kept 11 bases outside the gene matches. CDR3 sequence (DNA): TGTGCCAGCAGTCACCCAGGACAGGGGTTTGGTGGCTACACCTTC. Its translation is CASSHPGQGFGGYTF.

CDR3 in amino acids: CASSLRSGQATNEKLFF. DNA for the CDR3: TGTGCCAGCAGTTTACGGTCGGGACAGGCAACTAATGAAAAACTGTTTTTT. V is TRBV27 and J is TRBJ1-4, with 8 bases fitting TRBD1. In germline, CDR1 is MNHEY, CDR2 SMNVEV (reference sequence). V was pared by 2 bases and J by 0 bases, with 5 bases of the junction left unmatched. The CDR3 runs 17 residues. The full variable domain, rest sourced from reference TRBV27 and TRBJ1-4, is EAQVTQNPRYLITVTGKKLTVTCSQNMNHEYMSWYRQDPGLGLRQIYYSMNVEVTDKGDVPEGYKVSRKEKRNFPLILESPSPNQTSLYFCASSLRSGQATNEKLFFGSGTQLSVL.

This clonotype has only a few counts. The CDR3 here is CSAAWPTRGNYGYTF. Here the CDR3 DNA reads TGCAGTGCCGCCTGGCCCACTAGGGGTAACTATGGCTACACCTTC. The rearrangement links TRBV20-1 to TRBJ1-2; tentative D call: TRBD1 (5 bases). The ends were cut back, 6 bases at V and 1 base at J, with 18 bases in the middle. CDR3 size: 15 residues. CDR1 is DFQATT and CDR2 is SNEGSKA in the germline V gene (reference sequence).

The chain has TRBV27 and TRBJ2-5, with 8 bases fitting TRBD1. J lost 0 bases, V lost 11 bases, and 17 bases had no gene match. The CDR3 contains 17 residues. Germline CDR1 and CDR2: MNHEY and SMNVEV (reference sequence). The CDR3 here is CASPVTGAHGHQETQYF. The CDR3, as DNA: TGTGCCTCCCCCGTGACAGGGGCCCACGGGCACCAAGAGACCCAGTACTTC.

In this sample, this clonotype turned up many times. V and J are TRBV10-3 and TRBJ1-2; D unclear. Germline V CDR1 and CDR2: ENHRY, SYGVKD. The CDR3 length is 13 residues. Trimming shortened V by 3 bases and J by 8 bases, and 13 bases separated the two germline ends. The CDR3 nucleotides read TGTGCCATCAGTGATCGTGGAGGGCAAGGCTACACCTTC. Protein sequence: CAISDRGGQGYTF.

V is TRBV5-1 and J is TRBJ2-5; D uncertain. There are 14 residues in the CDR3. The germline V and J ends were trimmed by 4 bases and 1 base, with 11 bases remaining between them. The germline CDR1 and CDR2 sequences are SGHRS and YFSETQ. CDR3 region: CASSREQPQETQYF. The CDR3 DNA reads TGCGCCAGCAGCCGCGAACAGCCCCAAGAGACCCAGTACTTC.

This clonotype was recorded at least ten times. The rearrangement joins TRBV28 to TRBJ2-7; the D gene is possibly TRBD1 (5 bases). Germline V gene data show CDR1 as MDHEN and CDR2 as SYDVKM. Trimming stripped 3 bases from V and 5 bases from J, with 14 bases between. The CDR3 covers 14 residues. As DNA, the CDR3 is TGTGCCAGCAGTTTCTCTGGCAGGGTTAACGAGCAGTACTTC. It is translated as CASSFSGRVNEQYF.

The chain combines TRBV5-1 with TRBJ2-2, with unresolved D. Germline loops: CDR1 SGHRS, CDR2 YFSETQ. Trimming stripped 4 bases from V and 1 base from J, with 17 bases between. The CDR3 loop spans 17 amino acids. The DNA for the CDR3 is TGCGCCAGCAGCCTTCGTAGTTCGGACCAGAACACCGGGGAGCTGTTTTTT. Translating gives CASSLRSSDQNTGELFF.

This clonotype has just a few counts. The chain's CDR3 is CASSAGSWTNEQYF. The CDR3 DNA follows: TGCGCCAGCAGCGCAGGGTCTTGGACGAACGAGCAGTACTTC. This chain joins TRBV5-1 and TRBJ2-7; tentatively, D is TRBD1 (5 bases). Germline lookup yields CDR1 SGHRS and CDR2 YFSETQ. CDR3 length: 14 amino acids. V dropped 4 bases and J dropped 5 bases, with 16 bases sitting between them.

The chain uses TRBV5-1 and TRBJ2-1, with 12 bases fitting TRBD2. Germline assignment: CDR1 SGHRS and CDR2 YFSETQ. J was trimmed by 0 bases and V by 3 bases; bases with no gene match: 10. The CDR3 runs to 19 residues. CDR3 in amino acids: CASSSSTSGGPSSYNEQFF. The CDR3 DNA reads TGCGCCAGCAGCTCGTCGACTAGCGGGGGTCCGAGCTCCTACAATGAGCAGTTCTTC.